The rows below give T cell receptor beta chains drawn from one sample of a study of blood T cell repertoires in COVID-19. The protocol was immunoSEQ multiplex PCR, while the TCRdb copy is restricted to in-frame clones and leaves out a portion. This sample yields roughly 180,000 clones, of which less than 95% are seen a single time; about 0.8% belongs to the top ten. The sample consisted of peripheral blood. Receptors were obtained from a man aged 25 to 45 with COVID-19, enrolled during active disease. CDR3s leave out the opening cysteine and the closing phenylalanine or tryptophan. Size tells how often a clone was seen (once, few, many) or the class of an expanded clone, and some rows leave it out.

TRBJ1-5 - TRBV19 ASSRGQGGQPQH
TRBJ2-1 - TRBV6-5 ASSYSIDRDEQF
TRBJ1-6 - TRBV30 AWRPGSYSPLH
TRBJ2-3 once TRBV18 ASSQSSGGHSDTQY
TRBJ1-1 - TRBV30 AWNLPGTEAF
TRBJ1-1 - TRBV30 AWDSGHTEAF
TRBJ2-7 few TRBV3-1/TRBV3-2 ASSQGTSPPYEQY
TRBJ1-1 - TRBV3-1/TRBV3-2 ASSQGTGGTEAF
TRBJ1-1 - TRBV6-5 ASSPRDRTNTEAF
TRBJ1-1 - TRBV6-5 ASSARRNTEAF
TRBJ2-3 - TRBV4-1 ASSRTSGRTDTQY
TRBJ2-1 - TRBV6-5 ASSRLAGDNEQF
TRBJ2-7 - TRBV28 ATQPTAYEQY
TRBJ1-5 - TRBV28 ASSSPKSPGQGYAPQH
TRBJ2-3 - TRBV19 ASSIVLADTQY
TRBJ1-6 - TRBV27 ASSFDRSSPLH
TRBJ1-6 - TRBV2 ASILDRDNSPLH
TRBJ2-5 - TRBV5-4 ASSSQDY
TRBJ1-5 - TRBV6-5 ASSPTGDQPQH
TRBJ1-5 - TRBV7-9 ASSLVGTGGINQPQH
TRBJ1-6 - TRBV10-3 AISAKGSPLH
TRBJ1-2 - TRBV3-1/TRBV3-2 ASSHYRDRDVGYT